These T cell receptor beta chains were read from a single sample in a study of T cells in Graves' hyperthyroidism and ophthalmopathy. Via MiXCR, TCRdb re-called the multiplex PCR reads, giving one row per CDR3 protein. The sample has 390,000 or so distinct CDR3 sequences, approximately 15% seen once; the top ten hold 13%. The specimen sequenced was blood. All receptors come from a man in his late teens or twenties with Graves' ophthalmopathy. Both conserved end residues are part of each CDR3. The D gene is left open where the match is weak. Clone size is not always given. Where it is, it says once, few, many or a class for expanded clones.

V: TRBV24-1; J: TRBJ2-5; D: TRBD2; size: many; CDR3: CATSDVTSGRTQETQYF; DNA: TGTGCCACCAGTGACGTGACTAGCGGGAGGACCCAAGAGACCCAGTACTTC
V: TRBV28; J: TRBJ2-7; D: NA; size: many; CDR3: CASTGLGGYEQYF; DNA: TGTGCCAGCACCGGCTTGGGAGGCTACGAGCAGTACTTC
V: TRBV7-2; J: TRBJ2-1; D: TRBD2; size: NA; CDR3: CASRGGLAGGYEQFF; DNA: TGTGCCAGCAGGGGGGGACTAGCGGGGGGATATGAGCAGTTCTTC
V: TRBV6-1; J: TRBJ2-7; D: NA; size: many; CDR3: CASSPGGIEQYF; DNA: TGTGCCAGCAGTCCCGGTGGAATCGAGCAGTACTTC
V: TRBV7-9; J: TRBJ1-1; D: NA; size: NA; CDR3: CASSWGDGTEAFF; DNA: TGTGCCAGCAGCTGGGGGGACGGCACTGAAGCTTTCTTT
V: TRBV9; J: TRBJ2-7; D: NA; size: NA; CDR3: CASSVGIGRAYNEQYF; DNA: TGTGCCAGCAGCGTAGGCATCGGCAGAGCCTACAATGAGCAGTACTTC
V: TRBV6-5; J: TRBJ1-5; D: NA; size: many; CDR3: CASSYSIQGTQPQHF; DNA: TGTGCCAGCAGTTACTCAATACAGGGTACGCAGCCCCAGCATTTT
V: TRBV2; J: TRBJ2-5; D: NA; size: many; CDR3: CASSWQKGYQETQYF; DNA: TGTGCCAGCAGTTGGCAGAAGGGGTATCAAGAGACCCAGTACTTC
V: TRBV12-3/TRBV12-4; J: TRBJ2-3; D: NA; size: many; CDR3: CASSHLRSPGTDTQYF; DNA: TGTGCCAGCAGCCATCTTCGGAGTCCTGGCACAGATACGCAGTATTTT
V: TRBV28; J: TRBJ1-1; D: TRBD1; size: NA; CDR3: CASSLLAGGEWRTEAFF; DNA: TGTGCCAGCAGTTTATTGGCAGGGGGAGAGTGGCGCACTGAAGCTTTCTTT
V: TRBV6-5; J: TRBJ2-5; D: TRBD1; size: many; CDR3: CASSYGTGDGETQYF; DNA: TGTGCCAGCAGTTACGGTACAGGGGATGGAGAGACCCAGTACTTC
V: TRBV12-3/TRBV12-4; J: TRBJ1-2; D: NA; size: few; CDR3: CASSFTPGLRTPYGYTF; DNA: TGTGCCAGCAGCTTTACTCCCGGGCTCAGGACCCCCTATGGCTACACCTTC
V: TRBV27; J: TRBJ2-7; D: NA; size: few; CDR3: CASSFRAESYEQYF; DNA: TGTGCCAGCAGTTTTCGGGCAGAATCCTACGAGCAGTACTTC
V: TRBV20-1; J: TRBJ2-3; D: TRBD1; size: many; CDR3: CSARQGARTDTQYF; DNA: TGCAGTGCTAGACAGGGGGCTCGGACAGATACGCAGTATTTT
V: TRBV18; J: TRBJ2-3; D: NA; size: many; CDR3: CASSPMSGPGTDTQYF; DNA: TGTGCCAGCTCACCAATGAGCGGCCCGGGGACAGATACGCAGTATTTT
V: TRBV7-8; J: TRBJ2-5; D: TRBD1; size: many; CDR3: CASSLWTGEETQYF; DNA: TGTGCCAGCAGCTTATGGACAGGGGAGGAGACCCAGTACTTC
V: TRBV18; J: TRBJ2-1; D: TRBD1; size: NA; CDR3: CASSPLQGAMNEQFF; DNA: TGTGCCAGCTCACCACTGCAGGGGGCTATGAATGAGCAGTTCTTC
V: TRBV7-9; J: TRBJ2-2; D: NA; size: few; CDR3: CASSWTMRGAGELFF; DNA: TGTGCCAGCAGCTGGACAATGAGGGGAGCCGGGGAGCTGTTTTTT
V: TRBV7-9; J: TRBJ2-3; D: NA; size: few; CDR3: CASSSMDTHYTDTQYF; DNA: TGTGCCAGCAGTTCTATGGACACCCATTACACAGATACGCAGTATTTT
V: TRBV6-1; J: TRBJ2-5; D: TRBD2; size: few; CDR3: CASSRSGTSGGGETQYF; DNA: TGTGCCAGCAGCCGGTCCGGGACTAGCGGGGGGGGCGAGACCCAGTACTTC
V: TRBV20-1; J: TRBJ2-1; D: NA; size: many; CDR3: CSARMAGSNEQFF; DNA: TGCAGTGCTAGAATGGCGGGAAGTAATGAGCAGTTCTTC
V: TRBV5-1; J: TRBJ2-5; D: NA; size: NA; CDR3: CASSLGGDTYQETQYF; DNA: TGCGCCAGCAGCTTGGGTGGGGACACGTACCAAGAGACCCAGTACTTC
V: TRBV18; J: TRBJ2-1; D: TRBD1; size: many; CDR3: CASSFDRGDEQFF; DNA: TGTGCCAGCTCATTCGACAGGGGGGATGAGCAGTTCTTC
V: TRBV11-3; J: TRBJ2-7; D: TRBD1; size: many; CDR3: CASSYETGPFYEQYF; DNA: TGTGCCAGCAGCTATGAGACAGGGCCCTTCTACGAGCAGTACTTC
V: TRBV5-1; J: TRBJ2-3; D: NA; size: few; CDR3: CASSRGKDSSDTQYF; DNA: TGCGCCAGCAGCCGGGGTAAAGATAGCTCAGATACGCAGTATTTT
V: TRBV7-2; J: TRBJ1-4; D: TRBD1; size: many; CDR3: CASSLGPGQGASNEKLFF; DNA: TGTGCCAGCAGCCTAGGGCCGGGACAGGGGGCATCTAATGAAAAACTGTTTTTT
V: TRBV12-3/TRBV12-4; J: TRBJ2-7; D: NA; size: many; CDR3: CASSWDRGAYEQYF; DNA: TGTGCCAGCAGTTGGGACCGCGGGGCCTACGAGCAGTACTTC
V: TRBV11-3; J: TRBJ1-2; D: NA; size: many; CDR3: CASSNRDNYGYTF; DNA: TGTGCCAGCAGCAATAGGGATAACTATGGCTACACCTTC
V: TRBV11-3; J: TRBJ2-7; D: TRBD1; size: few; CDR3: CASSPWGQGVSYEQYF; DNA: TGTGCCAGCAGCCCCTGGGGACAGGGGGTTTCCTACGAGCAGTACTTC
V: TRBV12-3/TRBV12-4; J: TRBJ2-3; D: NA; size: NA; CDR3: CASSYDRQDTQYF; DNA: TGTGCCAGCAGTTACGATCGCCAGGATACGCAGTATTTT
V: TRBV2; J: TRBJ2-7; D: NA; size: many; CDR3: CASSNRATYEQYF; DNA: TGTGCCAGCAGCAACAGGGCTACCTACGAGCAGTACTTC
V: TRBV27; J: TRBJ2-7; D: NA; size: many; CDR3: CASSSPTGRVYEQYF; DNA: TGTGCCAGCAGTTCCCCGACGGGCAGGGTGTACGAGCAGTACTTC
V: TRBV29-1; J: TRBJ2-7; D: NA; size: NA; CDR3: CSVDPGTWTYEQYF; DNA: TGCAGCGTCGATCCCGGGACTTGGACCTACGAGCAGTACTTC
V: TRBV6-6; J: TRBJ1-6; D: NA; size: few; CDR3: CASSYYGQFYNSPLHF; DNA: TGTGCCAGCAGTTACTACGGACAATTCTATAATTCACCCCTCCACTTT
V: TRBV7-3; J: TRBJ2-7; D: NA; size: many; CDR3: CASSLFPDPGYEQYF; DNA: TGTGCCAGCAGCTTATTTCCAGACCCTGGCTACGAGCAGTACTTC
V: TRBV12-3/TRBV12-4; J: TRBJ2-3; D: TRBD2; size: many; CDR3: CASSFFAGGRGDTQYF; DNA: TGTGCCAGCAGTTTCTTTGCGGGGGGGCGTGGAGATACGCAGTATTTT
V: TRBV7-2; J: TRBJ2-7; D: NA; size: many; CDR3: CASSLGGIPPYEQYF; DNA: TGTGCCAGCAGCTTAGGGGGGATACCACCCTACGAGCAGTACTTC
V: TRBV4-1; J: TRBJ1-3; D: NA; size: once; CDR3: CASSHLGPISGNTIYF; DNA: TGCGCCAGCAGCCACTTGGGACCGATCTCTGGAAACACCATATATTTT
V: TRBV20-1; J: TRBJ1-2; D: TRBD1; size: many; CDR3: CSARVIGTANNYGYTF; DNA: TGCAGTGCTAGAGTCATTGGGACAGCTAACAACTATGGCTACACCTTC
V: TRBV7-9; J: TRBJ2-7; D: NA; size: few; CDR3: CASSFRFHEQYF; DNA: TGTGCCAGCAGCTTCAGGTTCCACGAGCAGTACTTC
V: TRBV3-1; J: TRBJ2-2; D: NA; size: many; CDR3: CASSHGVAGELFF; DNA: TGTGCCAGCAGCCATGGGGTTGCCGGGGAGCTGTTTTTT
V: TRBV7-2; J: TRBJ1-5; D: TRBD1; size: many; CDR3: CASSFQGGTRPQHF; DNA: TGTGCCAGCAGCTTTCAGGGGGGAACGCGGCCCCAGCATTTT